The clone carrying this T cell receptor beta chain was found a few times. Its antigen is still unknown. This specimen comes from a study of T cells in Graves' hyperthyroidism and ophthalmopathy. Across the study: Staff took peripheral blood when the initial diagnosis was made, before any treatment began. Whole-study findings and limits: Most thyroid clonotypes that were expanded above 0.001 also turned up in blood.

The source material, RNA transcripts, was used to amplify TCR beta CDR3 regions. First-round RT-PCR of the TCR CDR3 relied on the HTBI primer set. TCRdb re-called the multiplex PCR reads through MiXCR, storing one row per CDR3 protein. The sample has about 590,000 distinct CDR3 sequences; more than 15% are singletons. Exclusions: uncontrolled infection, other autoimmune disease, pregnancy, lactation. The PBMCs were taken from approximately 9 ml of fresh peripheral blood. The sequenced sample was blood. The sequence was obtained from a woman in her thirties with Graves' hyperthyroidism.

CDR3 DNA sequence: TGTGCCAGCAAAAGGGGGACTAGCGGGAGGACCTACGAGCAGTACTTC. As protein: CASKRGTSGRTYEQYF. This chain connects TRBV6-4 to TRBJ2-7; 15 bases are a match to TRBD2. Germline values: CDR1 MRHNA, CDR2 SNTAGT. J was trimmed by 2 bases and V by 7 bases; bases with no gene match: 6. The CDR3 contains 16 residues.